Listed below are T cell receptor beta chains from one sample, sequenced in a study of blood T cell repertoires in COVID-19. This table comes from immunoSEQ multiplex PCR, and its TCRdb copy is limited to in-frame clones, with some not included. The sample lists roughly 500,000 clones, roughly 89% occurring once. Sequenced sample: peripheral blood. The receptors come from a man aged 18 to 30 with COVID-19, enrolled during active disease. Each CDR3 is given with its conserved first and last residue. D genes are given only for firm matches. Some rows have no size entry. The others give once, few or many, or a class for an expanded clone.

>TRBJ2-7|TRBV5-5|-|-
TGTGCCAGCACCATACCGGGGGGCCCCTACGAGCAGTACTTC
CASTIPGGPYEQYF
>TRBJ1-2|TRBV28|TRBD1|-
TGTGCCAGCAGTTTCGGACAGGGGGTAGGCTACACCTTC
CASSFGQGVGYTF
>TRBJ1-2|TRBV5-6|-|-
TGTGCCAGCAGCTTGAGGGGGGGCGAGGGCTACACCTTC
CASSLRGGEGYTF
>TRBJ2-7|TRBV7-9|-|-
TGTGCCAGCAGCCCACCGGGACTGAGAGATTACGAGCAGTACTTC
CASSPPGLRDYEQYF
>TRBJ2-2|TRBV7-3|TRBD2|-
TGTGCCAGCAGCCCATTCGGAGCGGGAGGGCCGAACGGGGAGCTGTTTTTT
CASSPFGAGGPNGELFF
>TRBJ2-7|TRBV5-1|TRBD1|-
TGCGCCAGCAGCTGGCAGGCAGGGGGCTTAGGGGAGCAGTACTTC
CASSWQAGGLGEQYF
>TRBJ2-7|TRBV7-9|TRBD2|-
TGTGCCAGCAGCATTGCTAGCGGGACTCTAATCTACGAGCAGTACTTC
CASSIASGTLIYEQYF
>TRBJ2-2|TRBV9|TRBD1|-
TGTGCCAGCAGCGTCCGGGACAGGAACACCGGGGAGCTGTTTTTT
CASSVRDRNTGELFF
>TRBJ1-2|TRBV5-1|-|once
TGCGCCAGCAGCTTGGTCCAACAAAGTTGCAACTATGGCTACACCTTC
CASSLVQQSCNYGYTF
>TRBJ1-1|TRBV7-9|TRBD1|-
TGTGCCAGCAGCCCTCGGGCAGGGGGAGGGAACACTGAAGCTTTCTTT
CASSPRAGGGNTEAFF
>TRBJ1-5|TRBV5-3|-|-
TGTGCCACCAAAAGGGCGGGGGGAAATCAGCCCCAGCATTTT
CATKRAGGNQPQHF
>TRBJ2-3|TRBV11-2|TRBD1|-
TGTGCCAGCAGTTTGGACGAGGGGGCCCCAGATACGCAGTATTTT
CASSLDEGAPDTQYF
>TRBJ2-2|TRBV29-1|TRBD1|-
TGCAGCGTAGGACAGGGGGCAGCTAGAGTGGAGCTGTTTTTT
CSVGQGAARVELFF
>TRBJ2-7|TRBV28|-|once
TGTGCCAGCAGTTTGGTCCTTCGTGGAGACGAGCAGTACTTC
CASSLVLRGDEQYF
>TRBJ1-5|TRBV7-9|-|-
TGTGCCAGCAGCTTAGACGGGAGGGCCGATCAGCCCCAGCATTTT
CASSLDGRADQPQHF
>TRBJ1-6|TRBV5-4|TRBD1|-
TGTGCCAGCAGCCGGTCGGACAGGGGTAAATCACCCCTCCACTTT
CASSRSDRGKSPLHF
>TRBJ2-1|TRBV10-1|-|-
TGCGCCAGCAGTGGAAAGGGGGAGCAGTTCTTC
CASSGKGEQFF
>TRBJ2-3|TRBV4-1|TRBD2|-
TGCGCCAGCAGCCAGACCCCGTTTTTAGTAGCGGGGGGCACAGATACGCAGTATTTT
CASSQTPFLVAGGTDTQYF
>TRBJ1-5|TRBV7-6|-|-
TGTGCCAGCAGCTTAGGCGGGGGGGAACAGCCCCAGCATTTT
CASSLGGGEQPQHF
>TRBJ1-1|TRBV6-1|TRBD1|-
TGTGCCAGCAGTGATCCTCGACAGGGCCGAGTTGAAGCTTTCTTT
CASSDPRQGRVEAFF
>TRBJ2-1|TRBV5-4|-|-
TGTGCCAGCACAACGACAGGTGTAAGCTCCTACAATGAGCAGTTCTTC
CASTTTGVSSYNEQFF
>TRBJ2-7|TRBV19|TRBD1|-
TGTGCCAGTAGTGCCAGGACAGGGTCGGATGAGCAGTACTTC
CASSARTGSDEQYF
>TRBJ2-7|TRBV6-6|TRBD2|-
TGTGCCAGCAATCCGGGACTAGCGGGGACCTACGAGCAGTACTTC
CASNPGLAGTYEQYF
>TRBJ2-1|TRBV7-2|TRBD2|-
TGTGCCAGCAGCTCTAGCGGGGGGCCCTACAATGAGCAGTTCTTC
CASSSSGGPYNEQFF
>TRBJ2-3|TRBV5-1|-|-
TGCGCCAGCAGCACGAGCAGGCTAAACACAGATACGCAGTATTTT
CASSTSRLNTDTQYF
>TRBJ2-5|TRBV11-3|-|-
TGTGCCAGCAGGTTAGATGCGGCAGAACCATACCAAGAGACCCAGTACTTC
CASRLDAAEPYQETQYF
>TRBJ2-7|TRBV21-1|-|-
TGTGCCAGCAGCCACCCTAGCGGGAGGCTCAACTACGAGCAGTACTTC
CASSHPSGRLNYEQYF
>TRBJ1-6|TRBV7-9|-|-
TGTGCCAGCAGGGGGGGGGATTCACCCCTCCACTTT
CASRGGDSPLHF
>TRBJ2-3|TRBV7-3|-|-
TGTGCCAGCAGCCCACCGGGTGATACGCAGTATTTT
CASSPPGDTQYF
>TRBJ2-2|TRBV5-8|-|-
TGTGCCAGCTTACGATGGGGCAGGAGCACCGGGGAGCTGTTTTTT
CASLRWGRSTGELFF
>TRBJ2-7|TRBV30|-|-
TGTGCCTGGAGTGCGGGACATTCCTACGAGCAGTACTTC
CAWSAGHSYEQYF
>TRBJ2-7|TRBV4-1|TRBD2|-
TGCGCCAGCAGCCAAGGACTAGCGGCGACCTACGAGCAGTACTTC
CASSQGLAATYEQYF
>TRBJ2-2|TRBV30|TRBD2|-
TGTGCCTGGAGTGGACTAGCGGGAGCCCCCGGGGAGCTGTTTTTT
CAWSGLAGAPGELFF
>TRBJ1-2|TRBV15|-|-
TGTGCCACCAGCAGAGATGGGACTTTCTATGGCTACACCTTC
CATSRDGTFYGYTF
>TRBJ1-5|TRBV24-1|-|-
TGTGCCACCAGTGAGCCGGGAAGCAATCAGCCCCAGCATTTT
CATSEPGSNQPQHF
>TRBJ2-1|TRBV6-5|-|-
TGTGCCAGCAGTTACTCCTTTCTACTACGCAATGAGCAGTTCTTC
CASSYSFLLRNEQFF
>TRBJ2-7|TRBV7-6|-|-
TGTGCCAGCAGCTTACTAGCGCCTATCTCCTACGAGCAGTACTTC
CASSLLAPISYEQYF